This T cell receptor (beta chain) derives from a study of blood T cell repertoires in COVID-19. Background on the study: Collection of acute and convalescent COVID-19 samples took place in the United States, Italy and Spain. PBMCs, B-cell-depleted T cells, or T cells provided the cDNA or gDNA that made up the material.

The CDR3 length is 15 residues. V trimming: 7 bases; J trimming: 3 bases; junction bases outside the gene matches: 11. The germline gives CDR1 SNHLY, CDR2 FYNNEI. Authors' processing steps: Reference gene primer amplification in the assay estimated nucleated cell counts. Profiled with immunoSEQ multiplex PCR; TCRdb holds only in-frame clones, not every one. V, J and clone size are taken as reported in that table, and D and trimming were inferred from the DNA itself. The sample includes about 15,000 clones, approximately 90% seen only once; the top ten take roughly 8.8%. This sequence joins TRBV2 and TRBJ2-7, with 8 positions matching TRBD1. Sample: peripheral blood. This receptor was obtained from a human donor in a cohort sampled during active COVID-19. CDR3 in amino acids: CASIVRYRGFYEQYF. CDR3 coding DNA: TGTGCCAGCATTGTCCGGTACAGGGGGTTCTACGAGCAGTACTTC.